In its sample, the clone carrying this T cell receptor (beta chain) was seen a few times. Germline assignment: CDR1 MDHEN and CDR2 SYDVKM. The CDR3 totals 14 residues. V was pared by 0 bases and J by 3 bases, with 9 bases between. PCR or immunohistochemistry showed mismatch repair deficiency in every enrolled patient. TCR sequencing covered a few patients who responded to pembrolizumab. The data are from a study of PD-1 blockade in mismatch repair-deficient tumors. The assay was immunoSEQ multiplex PCR, and TCRdb's table has in-frame clones only and misses some. Among 17,000 or so clones listed, 84% were seen once.

The chain has TRBV28 and TRBJ2-7; D is perhaps TRBD1 (5 bases). This sequence was found in an adult with mismatch repair-deficient cancer. The sample in question was PBMCs, obtained roughly 23 weeks after starting pembrolizumab. The CDR3 protein is CASSLWGRDYEQYF. For the CDR3, the DNA is TGTGCCAGCAGTTTATGGGGCAGGGACTACGAGCAGTACTTC.